This T cell receptor beta chain stems from a study of T cells in localized non-small cell lung cancer. The germline V gene encodes CDR1 LNHDA and CDR2 SQIVND (reference sequence). With 5 bases removed from V and 5 bases from J, the gap between germline ends came to 12 bases. The CDR3 consists of 13 residues. Generated by immunoSEQ multiplex PCR, the TCRdb table keeps only in-frame clones and is missing some. Of under 40,000 clones listed, 88% are singletons. Study findings and constraints: Adjacent uninvolved lung tissue had the highest T cell clonality, exceeding tumor. Appearances in adjacent lung were noted for a median 57 of the top 100 tumor clones. Patients showing higher blood T cell density tended to see longer overall survival.

Turning to this clone: Its specificity is not known.

The rearrangement links TRBV19 to TRBJ2-5; the D gene is possibly TRBD2 (6 bases). The sequencing here drew on peripheral blood, taken before any cancer treatment. The receptor comes from a woman between 35 and 70 years old with stage I lung adenocarcinoma. The CDR3 loop is CASSRLEGETQYF. The CDR3 coding sequence is TGTGCCAGTAGTCGACTAGAAGGGGAGACCCAGTACTTC.